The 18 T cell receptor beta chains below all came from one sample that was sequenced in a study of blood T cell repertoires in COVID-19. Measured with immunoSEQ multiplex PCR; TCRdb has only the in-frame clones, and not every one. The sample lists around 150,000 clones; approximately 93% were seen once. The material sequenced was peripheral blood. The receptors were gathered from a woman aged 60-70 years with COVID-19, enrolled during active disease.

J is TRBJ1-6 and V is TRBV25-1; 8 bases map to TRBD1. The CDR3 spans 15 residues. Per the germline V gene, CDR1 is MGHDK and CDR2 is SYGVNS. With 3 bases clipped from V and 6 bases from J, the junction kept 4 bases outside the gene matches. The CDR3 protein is CASSDPGQGNSPLHF. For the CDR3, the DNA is TGTGCCAGCAGTGATCCCGGACAGGGTAATTCACCCCTCCACTTT.

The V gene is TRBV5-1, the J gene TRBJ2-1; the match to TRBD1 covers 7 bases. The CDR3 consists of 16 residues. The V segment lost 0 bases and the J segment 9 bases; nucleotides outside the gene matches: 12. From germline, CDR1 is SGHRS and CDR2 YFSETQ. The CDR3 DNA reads TGCGCCAGCAGCTTGGGGACAGGCTACCGAGTGGGTGAGCAGTTCTTC. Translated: CASSLGTGYRVGEQFF.

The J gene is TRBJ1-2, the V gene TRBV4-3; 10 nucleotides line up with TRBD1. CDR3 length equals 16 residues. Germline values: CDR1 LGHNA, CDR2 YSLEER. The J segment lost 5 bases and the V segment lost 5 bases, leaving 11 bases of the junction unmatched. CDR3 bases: TGCGCCAGCAGCGGTCCCGGGACAGGGGTGCGGTATGGCTACACCTTC. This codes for CASSGPGTGVRYGYTF.

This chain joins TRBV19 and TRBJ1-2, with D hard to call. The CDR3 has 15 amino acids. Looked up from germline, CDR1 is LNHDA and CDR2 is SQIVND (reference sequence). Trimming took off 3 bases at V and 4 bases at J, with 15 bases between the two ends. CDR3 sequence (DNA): TGTGCCAGTAGTATCTCAGGCGCGCGGGTCTATGGCTACACCTTC. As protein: CASSISGARVYGYTF. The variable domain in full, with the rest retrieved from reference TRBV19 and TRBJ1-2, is DGGITQSPKYLFRKEGQNVTLSCEQNLNHDAMYWYRQDPGQGLRLIYYSQIVNDFQKGDIAEGYSVSREKKESFPLTVTSAQKNPTAFYLCASSISGARVYGYTFGSGTRLTVV.

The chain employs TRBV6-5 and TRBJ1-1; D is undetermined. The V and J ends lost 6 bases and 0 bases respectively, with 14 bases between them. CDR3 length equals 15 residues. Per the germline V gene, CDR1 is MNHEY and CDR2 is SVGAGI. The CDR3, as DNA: TGTGCCAGCAGCCTAATAGACACTTTGAACACTGAAGCTTTCTTT. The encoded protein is CASSLIDTLNTEAFF.

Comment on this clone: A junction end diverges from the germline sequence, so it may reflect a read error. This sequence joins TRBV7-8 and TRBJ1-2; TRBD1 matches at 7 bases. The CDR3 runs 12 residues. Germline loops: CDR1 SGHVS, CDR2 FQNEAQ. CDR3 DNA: TGTGCCAGCAGCTTAGGATGGGGACAGTGCGTCTTC. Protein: CASSLGWGQCVF. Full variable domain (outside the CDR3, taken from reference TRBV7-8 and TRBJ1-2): GAGVSQSPRYKVAKRGQDVALRCDPISGHVSLFWYQQALGQGPEFLTYFQNEAQLDKSGLPSDRFFAERPEGSVSTLKIQRTQQEDSAVYLCASSLGWGQCVFGSGTRLTVV.

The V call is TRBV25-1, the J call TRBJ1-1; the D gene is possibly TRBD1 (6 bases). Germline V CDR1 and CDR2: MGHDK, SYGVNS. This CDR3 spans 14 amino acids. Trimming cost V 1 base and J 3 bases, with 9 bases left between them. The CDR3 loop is CASSEFQGHTEAFF. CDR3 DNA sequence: TGTGCCAGCAGTGAATTTCAGGGGCACACTGAAGCTTTCTTT.

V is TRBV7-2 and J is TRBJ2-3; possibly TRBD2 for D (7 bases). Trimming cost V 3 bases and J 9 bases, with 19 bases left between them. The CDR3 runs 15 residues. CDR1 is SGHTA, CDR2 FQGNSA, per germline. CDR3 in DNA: TGTGCCAGCAGCTTCGGAGGGCAGGGGCGGGGGACGCAGTATTTT. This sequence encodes CASSFGGQGRGTQYF.

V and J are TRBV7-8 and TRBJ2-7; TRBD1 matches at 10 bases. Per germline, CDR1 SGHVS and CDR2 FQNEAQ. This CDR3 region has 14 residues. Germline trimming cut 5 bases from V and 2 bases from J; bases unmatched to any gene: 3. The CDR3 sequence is CASSQTGGTYEQYF. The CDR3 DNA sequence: TGTGCCAGCAGCCAGACAGGGGGCACCTACGAGCAGTACTTC.

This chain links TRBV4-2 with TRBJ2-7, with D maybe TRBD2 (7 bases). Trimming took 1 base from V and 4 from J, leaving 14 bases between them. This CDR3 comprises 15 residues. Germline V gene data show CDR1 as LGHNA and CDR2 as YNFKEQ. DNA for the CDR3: TGTGCCAGCAGCCAAGTACGGGGGGCAGCTTACGAGCAGTACTTC. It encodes CASSQVRGAAYEQYF.

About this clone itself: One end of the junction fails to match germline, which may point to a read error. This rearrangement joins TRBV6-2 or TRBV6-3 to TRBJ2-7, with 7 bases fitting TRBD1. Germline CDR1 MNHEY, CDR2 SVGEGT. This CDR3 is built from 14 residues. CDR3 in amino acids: CASSNSYRGYEQYF. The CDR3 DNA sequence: TGTGCCAGCAGTAACTCTTACAGGGGCTACGAGCAGTACTTC.

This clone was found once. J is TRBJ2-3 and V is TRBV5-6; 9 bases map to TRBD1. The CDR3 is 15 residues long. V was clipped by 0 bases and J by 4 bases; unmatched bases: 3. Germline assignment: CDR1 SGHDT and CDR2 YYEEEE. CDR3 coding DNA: TGTGCCAGCAGCTTGGACAGGGGGCCCGCAGATACGCAGTATTTT. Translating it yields CASSLDRGPADTQYF.

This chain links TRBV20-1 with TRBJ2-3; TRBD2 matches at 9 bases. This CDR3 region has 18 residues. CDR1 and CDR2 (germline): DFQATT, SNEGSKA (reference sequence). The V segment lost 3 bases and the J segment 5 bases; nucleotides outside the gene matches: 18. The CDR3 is CSASPFTAGGVLRDTQYF. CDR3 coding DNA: TGCAGTGCTAGTCCCTTTACGGCGGGGGGGGTTTTACGAGATACGCAGTATTTT.

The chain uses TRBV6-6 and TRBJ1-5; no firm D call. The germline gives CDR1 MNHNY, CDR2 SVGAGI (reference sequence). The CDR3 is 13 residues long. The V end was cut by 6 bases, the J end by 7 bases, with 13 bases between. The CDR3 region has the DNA TGTGCCAGCAGACACGGGGTTGGCCAGCCCCAGCATTTT. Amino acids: CASRHGVGQPQHF.

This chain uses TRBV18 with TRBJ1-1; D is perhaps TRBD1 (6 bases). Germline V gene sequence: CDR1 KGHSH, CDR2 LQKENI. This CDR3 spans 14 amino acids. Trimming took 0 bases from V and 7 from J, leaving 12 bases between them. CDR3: CASSPPNRVNEAFF. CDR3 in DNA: TGTGCCAGCTCACCACCGAACAGGGTAAATGAAGCTTTCTTT.

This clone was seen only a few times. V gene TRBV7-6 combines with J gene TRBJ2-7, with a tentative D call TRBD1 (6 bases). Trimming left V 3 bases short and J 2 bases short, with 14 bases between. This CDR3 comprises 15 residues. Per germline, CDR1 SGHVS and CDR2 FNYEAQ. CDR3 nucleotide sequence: TGTGCCAGCAGCTTGGGTATGGGACACACCTACGAGCAGTACTTC. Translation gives CASSLGMGHTYEQYF.

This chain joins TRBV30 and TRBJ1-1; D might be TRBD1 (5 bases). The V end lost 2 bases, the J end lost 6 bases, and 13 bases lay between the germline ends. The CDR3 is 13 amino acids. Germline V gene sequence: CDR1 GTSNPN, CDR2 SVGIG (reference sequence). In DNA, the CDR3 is TGTGCCTGGAGTAGGTGGACAACCTCTGAAGCTTTCTTT. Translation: CAWSRWTTSEAFF. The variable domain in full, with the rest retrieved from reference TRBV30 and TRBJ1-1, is SQTIHQWPATLVQPVGSPLSLECTVEGTSNPNLYWYRQAAGRGLQLLFYSVGIGQISSEVPQNLSASRPQDRQFILSSKKLLLSDSGFYLCAWSRWTTSEAFFGQGTRLTVV.

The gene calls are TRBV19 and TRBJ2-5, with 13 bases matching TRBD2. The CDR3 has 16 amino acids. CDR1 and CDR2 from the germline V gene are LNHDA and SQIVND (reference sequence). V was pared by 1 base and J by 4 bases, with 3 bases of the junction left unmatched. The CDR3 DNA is TGTGCCAGTAGTATAGGAACTAGCGGGGGGGGAGAGACCCAGTACTTC. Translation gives CASSIGTSGGGETQYF.